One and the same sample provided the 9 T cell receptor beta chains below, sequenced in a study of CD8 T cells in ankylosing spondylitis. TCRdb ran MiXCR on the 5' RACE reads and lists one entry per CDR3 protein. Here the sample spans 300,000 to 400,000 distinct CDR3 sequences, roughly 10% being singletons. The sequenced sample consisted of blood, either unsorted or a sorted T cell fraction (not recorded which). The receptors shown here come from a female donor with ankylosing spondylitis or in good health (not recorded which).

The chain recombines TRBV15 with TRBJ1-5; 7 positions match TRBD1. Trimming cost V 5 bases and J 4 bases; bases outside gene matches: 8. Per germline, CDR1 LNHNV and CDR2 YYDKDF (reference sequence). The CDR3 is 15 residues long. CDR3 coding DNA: TGTGCCACCAGCCGCGGACAGGTTTTGAATCAGCCCCAGCATTTT. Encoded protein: CATSRGQVLNQPQHF.

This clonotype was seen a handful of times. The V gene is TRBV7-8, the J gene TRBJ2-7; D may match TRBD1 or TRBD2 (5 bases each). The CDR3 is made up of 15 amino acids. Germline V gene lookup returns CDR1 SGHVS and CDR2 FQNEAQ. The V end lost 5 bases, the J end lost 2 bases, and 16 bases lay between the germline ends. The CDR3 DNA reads TGTGCCAGCAGCCCAAAACGGGACGGTCCCTACGAGCAGTACTTC. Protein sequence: CASSPKRDGPYEQYF.

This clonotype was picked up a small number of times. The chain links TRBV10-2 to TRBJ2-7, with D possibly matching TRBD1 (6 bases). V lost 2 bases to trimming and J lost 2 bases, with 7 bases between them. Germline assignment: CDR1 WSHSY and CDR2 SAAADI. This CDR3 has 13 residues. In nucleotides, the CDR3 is TGCGCCAGCAGTGAGGGACAGACCTACGAGCAGTACTTC. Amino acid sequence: CASSEGQTYEQYF.

The CDR3 bases are TGCGCCAGCAGCCAAGATCTTGCTAGCGGGAGCTCCTACGAGCAGTACTTC. As protein: CASSQDLASGSSYEQYF. This sequence joins TRBV4-1 and TRBJ2-7; TRBD2 matches 10 bases. V dropped 0 bases and J dropped 0; count of bases not matched to a gene: 5. Germline CDR1 is MGHRA and CDR2 is YSYEKL. The CDR3 has 17 residues.

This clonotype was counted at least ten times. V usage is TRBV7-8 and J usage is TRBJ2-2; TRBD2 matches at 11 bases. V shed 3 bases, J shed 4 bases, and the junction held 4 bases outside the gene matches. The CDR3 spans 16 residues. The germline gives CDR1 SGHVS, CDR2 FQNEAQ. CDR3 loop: CASSFLAGGLTGELFF. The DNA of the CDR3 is TGTGCCAGCAGCTTCCTAGCGGGAGGACTCACCGGGGAGCTGTTTTTT.

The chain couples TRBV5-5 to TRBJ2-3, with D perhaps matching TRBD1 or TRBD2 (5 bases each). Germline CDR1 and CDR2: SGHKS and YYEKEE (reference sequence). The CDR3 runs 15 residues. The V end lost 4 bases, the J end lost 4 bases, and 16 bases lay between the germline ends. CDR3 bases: TGTGCCAGCAGCCCCCGGTCAGGGAGTCCAGATACGCAGTATTTT. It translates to CASSPRSGSPDTQYF.

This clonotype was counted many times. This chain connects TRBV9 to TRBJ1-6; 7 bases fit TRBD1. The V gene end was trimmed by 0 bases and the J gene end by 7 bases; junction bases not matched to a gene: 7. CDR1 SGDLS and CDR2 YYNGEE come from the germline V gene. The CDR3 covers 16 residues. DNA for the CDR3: TGTGCCAGCAGCGTAGATCAGGACAGGCAAAATTCACCCCTCCACTTT. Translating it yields CASSVDQDRQNSPLHF.

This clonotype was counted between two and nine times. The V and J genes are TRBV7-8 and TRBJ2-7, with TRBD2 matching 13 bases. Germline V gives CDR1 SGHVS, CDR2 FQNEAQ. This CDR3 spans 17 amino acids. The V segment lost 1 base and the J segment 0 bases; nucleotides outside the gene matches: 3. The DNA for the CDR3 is TGTGCCAGCAGCTTAGAGGGACTAGCGGGAACCTCCTACGAGCAGTACTTC. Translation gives CASSLEGLAGTSYEQYF.

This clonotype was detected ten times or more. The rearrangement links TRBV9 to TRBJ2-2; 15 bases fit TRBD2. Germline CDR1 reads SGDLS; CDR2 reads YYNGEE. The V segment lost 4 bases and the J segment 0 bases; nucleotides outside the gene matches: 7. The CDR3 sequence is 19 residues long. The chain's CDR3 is CASSPRTSGGGTNTGELFF. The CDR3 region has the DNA TGTGCCAGCAGCCCCCGGACTAGCGGGGGGGGAACGAACACCGGGGAGCTGTTTTTT.